This TCR beta chain was recorded in a study of OX40 agonist ivuxolimab in advanced cancers. Study details: Every 2 weeks, patients got intravenous ivuxolimab at one of six dose levels (0.01-10 mg/kg).

Generated by immunoSEQ multiplex PCR, the TCRdb table keeps only in-frame clones and is missing some. Seen here are around 79,000 clones, roughly 91% observed once, and the top ten hold about 2.3%. Study-wide findings and caveats: In the 0.1-3.0 mg/kg groups, partial responders showed among the lowest expansion. The antigen specificity of the peripheral T cells (those that were expanded) was not determined.

About this clone: Its target is unknown.

The receptor was isolated from an adult with an advanced solid tumor such as melanoma, head and neck, liver or kidney cancer. The source was CD4+ or CD8+ T cells sorted from blood, collected in a trial of the OX40 agonist ivuxolimab.

CDR3 protein: CASSSFDREGLDGYTF. CDR3 sequence (DNA): TGTGCCAGCAGCTCCTTCGACAGGGAAGGTTTGGATGGCTACACCTTC. The rearrangement uses TRBV7-9 and TRBJ1-2, with TRBD1 matching 7 bases. The V gene's germline CDR1 is SEHNR and CDR2 FQNEAQ (reference sequence). This CDR3 contains 16 residues. Trimming removed 4 bases from V and 6 bases from J; junction bases left unmatched: 14.